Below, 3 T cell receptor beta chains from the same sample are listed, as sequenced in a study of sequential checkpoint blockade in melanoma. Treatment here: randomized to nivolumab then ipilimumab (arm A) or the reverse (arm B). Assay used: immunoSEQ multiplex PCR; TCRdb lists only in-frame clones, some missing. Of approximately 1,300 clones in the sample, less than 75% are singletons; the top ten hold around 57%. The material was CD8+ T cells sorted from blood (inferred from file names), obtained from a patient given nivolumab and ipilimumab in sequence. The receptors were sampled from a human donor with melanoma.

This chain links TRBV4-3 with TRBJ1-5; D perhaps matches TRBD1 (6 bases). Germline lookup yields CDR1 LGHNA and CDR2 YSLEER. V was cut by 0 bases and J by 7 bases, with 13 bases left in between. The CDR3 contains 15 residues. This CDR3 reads CASSQDTGGVQPQHF. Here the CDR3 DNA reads TGCGCCAGCAGCCAAGATACGGGGGGCGTGCAGCCCCAGCATTTT.

CDR3 DNA: TGTGCCTGGAACAGCGGGAGTGGTGAGCAGTACTTC. It translates to CAWNSGSGEQYF. The chain links TRBV30 to TRBJ2-7; 8 bases map to TRBD2. The CDR3 runs 12 residues. With 4 bases clipped from V and 7 bases from J, the junction kept 6 bases outside the gene matches. The germline V gene encodes CDR1 GTSNPN and CDR2 SVGIG (reference sequence).

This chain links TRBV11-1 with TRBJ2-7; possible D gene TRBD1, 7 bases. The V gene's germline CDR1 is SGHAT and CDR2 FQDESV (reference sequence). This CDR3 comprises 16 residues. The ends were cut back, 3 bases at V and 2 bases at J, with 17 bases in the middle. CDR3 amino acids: CASSFSGDSRTYEQYF. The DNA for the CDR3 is TGTGCCAGCAGCTTCTCGGGGGACAGTCGTACCTACGAGCAGTACTTC.